This TCR beta chain is from a study of CD8 T cells in acute hepatitis C reinfection. General study points: TRBV04 and TRBV06 were preferentially used in all groups, not explained by naive pool overrepresentation.

Data came from immunoSEQ multiplex PCR; TCRdb stores just in-frame clones and leaves some out. Counted here are 1,100 or so clones, approximately 60% occurring once; the ten biggest clones make up roughly 12%. The germline V gene encodes CDR1 LGHNA and CDR2 YSLEER. The CDR3 has 16 residues. Trimming cost V 1 base and J 4 bases, with 14 bases left between them. Time point here: at least 347 days after estimated infection, following spontaneous clearance. The hepatitis C virus-specific receptor repertoire was characterized directly ex vivo, with no prior expansion in culture. The receptor was isolated from a man between 40 and 49 years old who spontaneously cleared hepatitis C infection. The specimen was HCV NS3-1073 tetramer-sorted CD8+ T cells from PBMCs, collected at follow-up. This rearrangement joins TRBV4-3 to TRBJ2-1, with a possible D match to TRBD2 (5 bases). This CDR3 reads CASSQGGSAPYNEQFF. The CDR3 DNA follows: TGCGCCAGCAGCCAAGGAGGTAGCGCACCTTACAATGAGCAGTTCTTC.